This TCR beta chain came from a study of T cells in pancreatic ductal adenocarcinoma. General observations from the study: Mean clonality was approximately 0.1 in tumors and roughly 0.066 in blood, not significantly different.

Method: immunoSEQ multiplex PCR; TCRdb's copy keeps in-frame clones and lacks some. The sample shows around 94,000 clones, nearly 95% of them seen only once. CDR1 is SGHKS, CDR2 YYEKEE, per germline (reference sequence). Trimming took 2 bases from V and 0 from J, leaving 9 bases between them. The CDR3 is made up of 15 amino acids. About this clone: Its antigen remains unidentified.

Surgery without prior neoadjuvant therapy was the treatment of the selected pancreatic ductal adenocarcinoma patients. Sequences were obtained from PBMCs. This sequence was found in a human donor with pancreatic ductal adenocarcinoma. V is TRBV5-5 and J is TRBJ2-1; no definite D call. The CDR3 coding sequence is TGTGCCAGCAGCTTTTCCTCCTCCTCCTACAATGAGCAGTTCTTC. Protein sequence: CASSFSSSSYNEQFF.